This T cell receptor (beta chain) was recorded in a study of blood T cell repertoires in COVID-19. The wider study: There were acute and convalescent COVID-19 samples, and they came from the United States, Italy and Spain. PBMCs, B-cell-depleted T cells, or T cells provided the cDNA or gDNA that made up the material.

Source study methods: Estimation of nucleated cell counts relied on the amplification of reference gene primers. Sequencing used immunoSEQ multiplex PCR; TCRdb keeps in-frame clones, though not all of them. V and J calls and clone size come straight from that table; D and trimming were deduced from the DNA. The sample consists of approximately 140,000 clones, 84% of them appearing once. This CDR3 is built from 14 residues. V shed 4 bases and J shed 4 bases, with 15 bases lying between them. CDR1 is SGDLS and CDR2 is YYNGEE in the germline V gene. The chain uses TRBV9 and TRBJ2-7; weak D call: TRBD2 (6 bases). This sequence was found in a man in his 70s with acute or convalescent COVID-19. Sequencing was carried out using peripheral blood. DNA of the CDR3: TGTGCCAGCAGCCCGGGGGACCGAGGTTACGAGCAGTACTTC. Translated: CASSPGDRGYEQYF.